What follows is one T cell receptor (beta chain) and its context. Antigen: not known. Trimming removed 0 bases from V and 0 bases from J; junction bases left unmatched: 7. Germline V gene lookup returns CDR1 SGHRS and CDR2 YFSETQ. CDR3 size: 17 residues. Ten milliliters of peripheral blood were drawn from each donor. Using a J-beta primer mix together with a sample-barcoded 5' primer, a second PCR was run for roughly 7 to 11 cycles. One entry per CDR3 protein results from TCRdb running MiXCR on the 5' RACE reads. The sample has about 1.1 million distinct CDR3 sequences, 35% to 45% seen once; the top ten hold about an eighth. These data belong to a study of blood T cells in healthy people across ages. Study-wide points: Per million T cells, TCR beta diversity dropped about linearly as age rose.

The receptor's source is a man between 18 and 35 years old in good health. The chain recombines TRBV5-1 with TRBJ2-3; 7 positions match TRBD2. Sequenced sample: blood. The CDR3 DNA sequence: TGCGCCAGCAGCTTGGTTTGGGCTAGCGGTAGCACAGATACGCAGTATTTT. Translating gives CASSLVWASGSTDTQYF.